The 18 T cell receptor beta chains reported below all come from one sample, sequenced in a study of T-cell reconstitution after alpha-beta-depleted transplantation in children. The TCRbeta library incorporated unique molecular identifiers. TCRdb recomputed calls from the PCR reads with MiXCR, one row per CDR3 protein. The data show more than 75,000 distinct CDR3 sequences, about 22% seen once. The sample in question was PBMCs, obtained before TCRalphabeta/CD19-depleted stem cell transplant. The receptor source for this set is a boy aged 2-15 years with acute lymphoblastic leukemia, due to receive a stem cell transplant.

This clonotype was recorded at least ten times. The V gene is TRBV30, the J gene TRBJ2-1; possibly TRBD2 for D (6 bases). The V end was cut by 0 bases, the J end by 6 bases, with 15 bases between. Germline values: CDR1 GTSNPN, CDR2 SVGIG (reference sequence). This CDR3 spans 15 amino acids. The chain's CDR3 is CAWSVVLAEVNEQFF. The CDR3 DNA is TGTGCCTGGAGTGTAGTTTTAGCGGAGGTCAATGAGCAGTTCTTC.

This clonotype turned up a few times. The gene calls are TRBV20-1 and TRBJ2-1; 13 positions match TRBD2. Trimming at V came to 0 bases and at J to 10 bases, leaving 6 bases not matched to a gene. In germline, CDR1 is DFQATT, CDR2 SNEGSKA (reference sequence). The CDR3 sequence is 15 residues long. For the CDR3, the DNA is TGCAGTGCTAGAGATGGGACTAGCGGGACCGGCGAGCAGTTCTTC. Translation: CSARDGTSGTGEQFF.

The chain has TRBV5-1 and TRBJ2-5, with D tentatively TRBD2 (5 bases). V lost 1 base, J lost 1 base, and 11 bases lay in between. Germline V gene lookup returns CDR1 SGHRS and CDR2 YFSETQ. This CDR3 is built from 15 residues. The CDR3 DNA reads TGCGCCAGCAGCTTGAAAACGGGGATCCAAGAGACCCAGTACTTC. This sequence encodes CASSLKTGIQETQYF.

This chain uses TRBV7-2 with TRBJ1-5; D is possibly TRBD1 (6 bases). Germline CDR1 and CDR2: SGHTA and FQGNSA. The CDR3 has 13 amino acids. Trimming stripped 1 base from V and 10 bases from J, with 11 bases between. The CDR3 reads CASSLEGDLPQHF. CDR3 in DNA: TGTGCCAGCAGCTTAGAGGGGGATTTACCCCAGCATTTT.

This clonotype turned up a few times. J is TRBJ2-3 and V is TRBV11-2, with 7 bases lining up with TRBD2. Germline loops: CDR1 SGHAT, CDR2 FQNNGV. V was clipped by 0 bases and J by 0 bases; unmatched bases: 3. The CDR3 totals 16 residues. The CDR3 is CASSLDIAGSTDTQYF. Written as DNA, the CDR3 is TGTGCCAGCAGCTTAGATATAGCGGGCAGCACAGATACGCAGTATTTT.

This chain connects TRBV20-1 to TRBJ2-1; a weak D match, TRBD2 (5 bases). The V end was cut by 0 bases, the J end by 0 bases, with 12 bases between. This CDR3 contains 16 residues. The V gene's germline CDR1 is DFQATT and CDR2 SNEGSKA (reference sequence). CDR3 sequence reads: CSARDPKGGSYNEQFF. The DNA for the CDR3 is TGCAGTGCTAGAGATCCCAAAGGAGGCTCCTACAATGAGCAGTTCTTC.

The table lists this clonotype with a few counts. V usage is TRBV6-6 and J usage is TRBJ1-1; D is unresolved. Germline V CDR1 and CDR2: MNHNY, SVGAGI (reference sequence). The CDR3 totals 12 residues. V lost 3 bases to trimming and J lost 8 bases, with 10 bases between them. This chain's CDR3 is CASSYGGHEAFF. The CDR3 DNA sequence: TGTGCCAGCAGTTATGGTGGGCACGAAGCTTTCTTT.

This clonotype came up many times. The J gene is TRBJ2-3, the V gene TRBV10-3; 9 bases agree with TRBD2. The CDR3 is 16 residues long. Per germline, CDR1 ENHRY and CDR2 SYGVKD. J gave up 11 bases and V 6 bases, and 18 bases lay outside the gene matches. CDR3 residues: CAISINRDPTSGGQYF. The CDR3 nucleotides are TGTGCCATCAGCATAAACAGGGACCCGACTAGCGGAGGGCAGTATTTT.

This clonotype was recorded a few times. The genes are TRBV6-1 and TRBJ2-6, with D perhaps matching TRBD2 (5 bases). The CDR3 consists of 17 residues. CDR1 and CDR2 from the germline V gene are MNHNS and SASEGT. V dropped 5 bases and J dropped 0 bases, with 14 bases sitting between them. The CDR3 sequence: CASSPEGLRSGANVLTF. CDR3 nucleotides: TGTGCCAGCAGTCCAGAGGGCCTGCGCTCTGGGGCCAACGTCCTGACTTTC.

This clonotype has just a few counts. The genes are TRBV5-8 and TRBJ2-7; D remains unclear. The germline V gene has CDR1 SGHTS and CDR2 YDEGEE. The CDR3 runs 12 residues. Trimming left V 1 base short and J 13 bases short, with 15 bases between. The CDR3 DNA is TGTGCCAGCAGCTTGATCGCGTCGGATTTATACTTC. It is translated as CASSLIASDLYF.

A few counts support this clonotype. The chain uses TRBV11-2 and TRBJ2-3; 8 bases map to TRBD2. The CDR3 totals 15 residues. J lost 4 bases, V lost 5 bases, and 8 bases had no gene match. Per the germline V gene, CDR1 is SGHAT and CDR2 is FQNNGV. CDR3 sequence (DNA): TGTGCCAGCAGCGATGCCGGGACTAGATCAGATACGCAGTATTTT. Translation gives CASSDAGTRSDTQYF.

The CDR3 DNA reads as TGTGCCACAGCAGGGCGGGCTGGTGATGAGCAGTTCTTC. This sequence encodes CATAGRAGDEQFF. The chain combines TRBV15 with TRBJ2-1; perhaps D is TRBD1 or TRBD2 (5 bases each). V lost 9 bases and J lost 8, with 17 bases in between. Per germline, CDR1 LNHNV and CDR2 YYDKDF (reference sequence). The CDR3 runs to 13 residues.

This clonotype showed up just a few times. The V and J genes are TRBV12-3 or TRBV12-4 and TRBJ1-2; D is unclear. The CDR3 is made up of 13 amino acids. Trimming stripped 4 bases from V and 7 bases from J, with 13 bases between. The CDR3: CASSSLPSLGYTF. In nucleotides, the CDR3 is TGTGCCAGCAGTTCTTTGCCCAGCCTTGGCTACACCTTC.

This clonotype came up many times. The CDR3 reads CASSSTSGGYNEQFF. The CDR3 bases are TGTGCCAGCAGCTCGACTAGCGGAGGGTACAATGAGCAGTTCTTC. This chain connects TRBV7-6 to TRBJ2-1, with 9 bases that match TRBD2. Germline lookup yields CDR1 SGHVS and CDR2 FNYEAQ. Losses at the gene ends were 4 bases for V and 4 bases for J; bases not matched to a gene: 5. The length of the CDR3 is 15 residues.

In this sample, this clonotype turned up a few times. The rearrangement links TRBV7-2 to TRBJ2-3; D is tentatively TRBD1 or TRBD2 (5 bases each). CDR3 length: 13 residues. V was trimmed by 0 bases and J by 11 bases, leaving 12 bases between them. The germline V gene encodes CDR1 SGHTA and CDR2 FQGNSA. CDR3 region: CASSLAGVGGQYF. The CDR3 DNA sequence: TGTGCCAGCAGCTTAGCGGGGGTGGGTGGGCAGTATTTT.

The genes are TRBV12-3 or TRBV12-4 and TRBJ2-7; unclear D gene. V lost 3 bases to trimming and J lost 3 bases, with 12 bases between them. The CDR3 sequence is 14 residues long. CDR3 in DNA: TGTGCCAGCAGTTTTGAGCCTTGGGGCTACGAGCAGTACTTC. Its protein product is CASSFEPWGYEQYF.

This clonotype came up a few times. The chain carries TRBV24-1 and TRBJ2-5; 9 bases map to TRBD2. Germline V CDR1 and CDR2: KGHDR, SFDVKD. Losses at the gene ends were 9 bases for V and 2 bases for J; bases not matched to a gene: 3. There are 13 residues in the CDR3. CDR3 protein: CATGLAGQETQYF. CDR3 bases: TGTGCCACCGGTCTAGCGGGACAAGAGACCCAGTACTTC.

The genes are TRBV11-2 and TRBJ2-7, with 13 bases that match TRBD2. The J segment lost 5 bases and the V segment lost 6 bases, leaving 7 bases of the junction unmatched. Germline CDR1 SGHAT, CDR2 FQNNGV. The CDR3 extends over 15 amino acids. In nucleotides, the CDR3 is TGTGCCAGCAGACTACTAGCGGGAGGGCCTCACGAGCAGTACTTC. Protein sequence: CASRLLAGGPHEQYF.